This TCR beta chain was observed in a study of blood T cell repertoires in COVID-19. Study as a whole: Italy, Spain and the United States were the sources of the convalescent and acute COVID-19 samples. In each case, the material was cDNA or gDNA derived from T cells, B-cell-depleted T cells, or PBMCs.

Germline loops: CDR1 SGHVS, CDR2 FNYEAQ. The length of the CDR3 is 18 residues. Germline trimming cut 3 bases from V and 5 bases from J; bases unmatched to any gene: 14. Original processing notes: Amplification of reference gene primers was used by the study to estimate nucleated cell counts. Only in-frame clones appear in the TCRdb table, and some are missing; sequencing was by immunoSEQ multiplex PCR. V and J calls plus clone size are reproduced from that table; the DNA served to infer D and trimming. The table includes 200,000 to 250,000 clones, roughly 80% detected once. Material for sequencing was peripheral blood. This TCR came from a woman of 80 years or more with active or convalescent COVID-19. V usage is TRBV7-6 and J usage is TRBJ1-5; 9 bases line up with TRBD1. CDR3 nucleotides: TGTGCCAGCAGCTTTCTTCCCGCAGGACAGGGGAGTCATCAGCCCCAGCATTTT. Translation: CASSFLPAGQGSHQPQHF.